A selection of T cell receptor beta chains follows, all from one sample in a study of T-cell reconstitution after alpha-beta-depleted transplantation in children. MiXCR, run by TCRdb on the PCR reads, gives a single entry per CDR3 protein. This table has some 130,000 distinct CDR3 sequences, 8% to 10% appearing once. Specimen: PBMCs, mostly from graft donor cells, collected 180 days after TCRalphabeta/CD19-depleted stem cell transplant. These TCRs come from a girl younger than two who had a stem cell transplant for combined immunodeficiency, so the T cells may come from the graft donor. Both conserved end residues are part of each CDR3. A D gene is named only where the DNA matches it firmly. Some rows have no size entry. The others give once, few or many, or a class for an expanded clone.

>TRBV30|NA|TRBJ2-2|NA
CAWKTQNTGELFF
TGTGCCTGGAAAACTCAGAACACCGGGGAGCTGTTTTTT
>TRBV12-3/TRBV12-4|NA|TRBJ2-3|NA
CASNPLSTALPTDTQYF
TGTGCCAGCAACCCCCTTTCGACGGCGCTCCCCACAGATACGCAGTATTTT
>TRBV5-1|TRBD2|TRBJ2-1|NA
CASSIGLAFNNEQFF
TGCGCCAGCAGCATTGGACTAGCGTTCAACAATGAGCAGTTCTTC
>TRBV4-3|NA|TRBJ2-1|few
CASRENPSYNEQFF
TGCGCCAGCAGAGAGAATCCCTCCTACAATGAGCAGTTCTTC
>TRBV6-5|NA|TRBJ2-6|many
CASSQSGANVLTF
TGTGCCAGCAGCCAGTCTGGGGCCAACGTCCTGACTTTC
>TRBV20-1|NA|TRBJ2-2|NA
CSAPGTPWSNTGELFF
TGCAGTGCCCCCGGGACCCCCTGGAGTAACACCGGGGAGCTGTTTTTT
>TRBV5-1|NA|TRBJ2-1|few
CASSLTTRDQGYEQFF
TGCGCCAGCAGCTTGACGACCCGGGATCAAGGCTATGAGCAGTTCTTC
>TRBV20-1|NA|TRBJ2-4|once
CSARAAFGTNSQYF
TGCAGTGCTAGGGCCGCGTTCGGGACAAACAGTCAGTACTTC
>TRBV29-1|NA|TRBJ2-1|many
CSVYSRSYNEQFF
TGCAGCGTTTACTCCCGCTCCTACAATGAGCAGTTCTTC
>TRBV9|TRBD1|TRBJ2-7|few
CASSVGGQSYEQYF
TGTGCCAGCAGCGTAGGGGGACAGTCCTACGAGCAGTACTTC
>TRBV5-4|NA|TRBJ2-1|NA
CASSLWPLTSYNEQFF
TGTGCCAGCAGCTTATGGCCCCTGACCTCCTACAATGAGCAGTTCTTC
>TRBV24-1|NA|TRBJ2-5|NA
CATSRWGQETQYF
TGTGCCACCAGCCGGTGGGGGCAAGAGACCCAGTACTTC
>TRBV12-3/TRBV12-4|NA|TRBJ2-7|few
CASSLGINYEQYF
TGTGCCAGCAGTTTGGGGATTAACTACGAGCAGTACTTC
>TRBV20-1|NA|TRBJ2-7|NA
CSALRASSYEQYF
TGCAGTGCGCTCAGGGCCAGCTCCTACGAGCAGTACTTC
>TRBV12-3/TRBV12-4|NA|TRBJ2-7|NA
CASSLGQLYEQYF
TGTGCCAGCAGTTTAGGACAGCTATACGAGCAGTACTTC
>TRBV6-2/TRBV6-3|TRBD2|TRBJ2-7|NA
CASSYSTSDSTYEQYF
TGTGCCAGCAGTTACTCTACTAGCGACTCAACCTACGAGCAGTACTTC
>TRBV12-3/TRBV12-4|NA|TRBJ2-7|NA
CASSLASGRQYF
TGTGCCAGCAGTTTAGCTAGCGGACGACAGTACTTC
>TRBV21-1|NA|TRBJ1-4|NA
CASSKGRKNEKLFF
TGTGCCAGCAGCAAAGGGAGAAAAAATGAAAAACTGTTTTTT
>TRBV6-2/TRBV6-3|TRBD1|TRBJ1-5|few
CASKGTGAYNQPQHF
TGTGCCAGCAAGGGGACAGGGGCTTACAATCAGCCCCAGCATTTT
>TRBV25-1|NA|TRBJ1-1|NA
CASSEFKKGMTEAFF
TGTGCCAGCAGTGAATTTAAAAAGGGGATGACTGAAGCTTTCTTT
>TRBV12-3/TRBV12-4|NA|TRBJ1-2|NA
CASSLSGGLQNGYTF
TGTGCCAGCAGTTTATCGGGGGGGCTTCAGAATGGCTACACCTTC
>TRBV12-3/TRBV12-4|NA|TRBJ2-4|NA
CASSPTGKAKNIQYF
TGTGCCAGCAGTCCCACAGGGAAGGCCAAAAACATTCAGTACTTC
>TRBV12-3/TRBV12-4|NA|TRBJ1-1|few
CASSPSGAAFF
TGTGCCAGCAGTCCCTCAGGGGCGGCTTTCTTT
>TRBV12-3/TRBV12-4|TRBD2|TRBJ2-5|few
CASSSSLAGGGQETQYF
TGTGCCAGCAGTTCCTCCCTAGCGGGAGGAGGGCAAGAGACCCAGTACTTC
>TRBV20-1|NA|TRBJ1-1|few
CSAPPFRDGNTEAFF
TGCAGTGCTCCGCCTTTCCGGGACGGGAACACTGAAGCTTTCTTT
>TRBV20-1|NA|TRBJ2-1|NA
CSALDLSYNEQFF
TGCAGTGCCCTCGACTTATCCTACAATGAGCAGTTCTTC
>TRBV12-3/TRBV12-4|TRBD2|TRBJ2-5|few
CASRWTSKETQYF
TGTGCCAGCAGATGGACTAGTAAAGAGACCCAGTACTTC
>TRBV10-3|NA|TRBJ2-5|NA
CAIKGVVLETQYF
TGTGCCATCAAAGGGGTGGTTTTGGAGACCCAGTACTTC
>TRBV28|NA|TRBJ1-5|few
CASSTNQPQHF
TGTGCCAGCAGTACGAATCAGCCCCAGCATTTT
>TRBV29-1|TRBD1|TRBJ1-2|few
CSVAQGAHGYTF
TGCAGCGTTGCGCAGGGGGCGCATGGCTACACCTTC
>TRBV29-1|NA|TRBJ1-1|many
CSVEEWGPEAFF
TGCAGCGTTGAAGAATGGGGGCCTGAAGCTTTCTTT
>TRBV29-1|NA|TRBJ1-2|few
CSVEDRGLPIYGYTF
TGCAGCGTTGAAGATCGGGGCCTCCCGATCTATGGCTACACCTTC
>TRBV6-5|NA|TRBJ2-1|few
CASSYSNQGRNEQFF
TGTGCCAGCAGTTACTCGAATCAGGGGAGGAATGAGCAGTTCTTC
>TRBV20-1|TRBD2|TRBJ2-1|few
CSAMASGRVEQFF
TGCAGTGCTATGGCTAGCGGGAGAGTTGAGCAGTTCTTC
>TRBV12-3/TRBV12-4|TRBD2|TRBJ2-5|NA
CASSTGTSRMETQYF
TGTGCCAGCAGTACCGGGACTAGTAGGATGGAGACCCAGTACTTC
>TRBV5-1|TRBD1|TRBJ2-5|NA
CASSLIFPTGGETQYF
TGCGCCAGCAGCTTGATTTTCCCCACAGGGGGTGAGACCCAGTACTTC
>TRBV20-1|NA|TRBJ2-7|NA
CSASTLRGDWEQYF
TGCAGTGCTAGCACCCTTCGGGGAGATTGGGAGCAGTACTTC
>TRBV5-6|TRBD1|TRBJ2-2|few
CASSWTGETGELFF
TGTGCCAGCAGCTGGACAGGGGAAACCGGGGAGCTGTTTTTT